These 6 T cell receptor beta chains were sequenced from one sample in a study of beta chain features in type 1 diabetes. The authors reverse transcribed all of the isolated RNA, so sequencing captured expressed TCRB transcripts. Generated by immunoSEQ multiplex PCR, the TCRdb table keeps only in-frame clones and is missing some. This sample carries around 240,000 clones, about 10% of them seen once, and the ten largest clones take just under 0.035%. The sequenced sample consisted of naive CD4+ T cells from blood. All receptors come from a woman under 30 in good health.

This chain joins TRBV19 and TRBJ2-7; D is undetermined. This CDR3 comprises 13 residues. Germline CDR1 is LNHDA and CDR2 is SQIVND (reference sequence). The germline V and J ends were trimmed by 6 bases and 6 bases, with 15 bases remaining between them. The CDR3 protein is CASSPNPHGEQYF. The CDR3 DNA is TGTGCCAGTAGCCCCAATCCCCACGGCGAGCAGTACTTC.

V is TRBV30 and J is TRBJ1-2; D possibly corresponds to TRBD1 (6 bases). CDR1 GTSNPN and CDR2 SVGIG come from the germline V gene (reference sequence). Trimming left V 4 bases short and J 0 bases short, with 12 bases between. The CDR3 loop spans 14 amino acids. CDR3 bases: TGTGCCTGGAAAGTTCAGGGGACTAACTATGGCTACACCTTC. It specifies CAWKVQGTNYGYTF.

The gene calls are TRBV5-1 and TRBJ1-1, with D perhaps TRBD1 (5 bases). This CDR3 region has 16 residues. Germline assignment: CDR1 SGHRS and CDR2 YFSETQ. Trimming took 0 bases from V and 1 from J, leaving 13 bases between them. The CDR3 is CASSLGQGARNTEAFF. In DNA form, the CDR3 reads TGCGCCAGCAGCTTGGGCCAGGGCGCACGGAACACTGAAGCTTTCTTT.

The gene calls are TRBV30 and TRBJ1-1; TRBD1 agrees at 8 bases. Germline V gene lookup returns CDR1 GTSNPN and CDR2 SVGIG (reference sequence). The CDR3 sequence is 17 residues long. The J segment lost 0 bases and the V segment lost 3 bases, leaving 12 bases of the junction unmatched. The CDR3 nucleotides are TGTGCCTGGAGAGCCGTCGGACAGGGAAGGGTGAACACTGAAGCTTTCTTT. It encodes CAWRAVGQGRVNTEAFF.

This rearrangement joins TRBV5-4 to TRBJ1-5; D remains ambiguous. Trimming removed 1 base from V and 5 bases from J, with 10 bases in between. Germline CDR1 SGHNT, CDR2 YYREEE (reference sequence). The CDR3 is 14 amino acids. The CDR3 DNA sequence: TGTGCCAGCAGCTTGTTTGGTCCGGATCAGCCCCAGCATTTT. This sequence encodes CASSLFGPDQPQHF.

The chain joins TRBV6-1 to TRBJ1-3, with D perhaps TRBD1 (5 bases). Germline values: CDR1 MNHNS, CDR2 SASEGT. V shed 5 bases and J shed 4 bases, with 9 bases lying between them. The CDR3 loop spans 13 amino acids. CDR3 protein: CASSPRQGNTIYF. The CDR3 DNA follows: TGTGCCAGCAGTCCACGACAGGGAAACACCATATATTTT.